The sequence of this TCR beta chain was determined in a study of control samples from healthy donors and cancer patients. Trimming stripped 4 bases from V and 4 bases from J, with 23 bases between. Germline V gene data show CDR1 as SGHRS and CDR2 as YFSETQ. The CDR3 totals 17 residues. Measured with immunoSEQ multiplex PCR; TCRdb has only the in-frame clones, and not every one. Here the sample spans under 300,000 clones, roughly 87% being singletons. This clone was counted a single time. The sequence came from a woman aged 55-70 years with lung cancer. What was sequenced was PBMCs. J is TRBJ1-2 and V is TRBV5-1; no clear D gene. The CDR3: CASSPWSPFGVGYGYTF. The CDR3, as DNA: TGCGCCAGCAGCCCATGGTCCCCATTCGGGGTTGGCTATGGCTACACCTTC.